Ten or more counts support the clone carrying this TCR beta chain. The antigen remains unidentified. These data originate in a study of T cell repertoires in cytomegalovirus infection. As for the study in general: Through public TCR beta signatures, both CMV infection and matching HLA type were indicated.

In germline, CDR1 is SGHTA, CDR2 FQGNSA. Trimming removed 5 bases at V and 8 bases at J, with 12 bases between. The CDR3 runs 12 residues. MiXCR, applied by TCRdb to the reads, yields one record per CDR3 protein. This sample yields a few hundred thousand distinct CDR3 sequences, of which about a sixth are seen a single time; about 11% belongs to the top ten. Whole-study results and caveats: The ex vivo response was dominated by HLA-C-restricted CMV-specific TCR beta clonotypes. Cumulative frequency (of public TCR beta family members) identified carriers of CMV plus the relevant HLA.

The V gene is TRBV7-2, the J gene TRBJ1-2, with no clear D. This clonotype was sampled from a human donor in good health (CMV status not recorded). Some clones in this sample may be carry-over from other donors' samples. Sequenced material: PBMCs. This chain's CDR3 is CASSLEDAGYTF. DNA of the CDR3: TGTGCCAGCAGCCTTGAGGACGCAGGCTACACCTTC.